The rows below give T cell receptor beta chains drawn from one sample of a study of response to subunit inactivated influenza vaccine. In TCRdb, the RT-PCR reads were re-called with MiXCR into one record per CDR3 protein. The sample holds about 540,000 distinct CDR3 sequences; roughly 25% are singletons and the top ten take 2.5% to 3.5%. This sample also appeared in a second study, on T cells expressing NK-cell markers.

Material: CD4+ T cells sorted from PBMCs, obtained about 12 days after vaccination. These receptors came from a man over 45 who received an inactivated influenza vaccine. The CDR3 runs from the conserved cysteine through the conserved F or W. D genes are given only for firm matches. Size tells how often a clone was seen (once, few, many) or the class of an expanded clone, and some rows leave it out.

TRBJ2-7,few,-,TRBV10-3,CAISPDNYEQYF,TGTGCCATCAGTCCGGACAACTACGAGCAGTACTTC
TRBJ2-7,few,TRBD2,TRBV7-6,CASSLGVAGVEEQYF,TGTGCCAGCAGCTTAGGGGTAGCGGGGGTGGAAGAGCAGTACTTC
TRBJ1-2,-,-,TRBV20-1,CSARATTVYGYTF,TGCAGTGCTAGAGCCACCACAGTCTATGGCTACACCTTC
TRBJ1-5,few,-,TRBV30,CAWSGENNQPQHF,TGTGCCTGGAGTGGGGAGAACAATCAGCCCCAGCATTTT
TRBJ2-1,-,TRBD2,TRBV20-1,CSAIQGGRAPNEQFF,TGCAGTGCTATACAGGGCGGGAGGGCCCCCAATGAGCAGTTCTTC
TRBJ2-1,many,TRBD2,TRBV29-1,CSVSTSGSLGEQFF,TGCAGCGTTTCGACTAGCGGGAGTTTGGGTGAGCAGTTCTTC
TRBJ2-3,many,-,TRBV7-2,CASSLAPGLADTQYF,TGTGCCAGCAGCCTCGCCCCGGGATTAGCAGATACGCAGTATTTT
TRBJ1-2,-,TRBD1,TRBV6-2/TRBV6-3,CASSIPGQGGRGYTF,TGTGCCAGCAGTATCCCCGGACAGGGAGGAAGGGGCTACACCTTC
TRBJ1-1,-,TRBD1,TRBV18,CASSPQTGTGGAVAFF,TGTGCCAGCTCACCACAAACAGGGACAGGGGGCGCAGTGGCTTTCTTT
TRBJ2-3,-,TRBD2,TRBV20-1,CSAVIAGGIADTQYF,TGCAGTGCAGTTATAGCGGGAGGTATCGCAGATACGCAGTATTTT
TRBJ1-1,few,TRBD1,TRBV29-1,CSARQGWTEAFF,TGCAGCGCCAGACAGGGGTGGACTGAAGCTTTCTTT
TRBJ1-1,few,-,TRBV10-3,CAISEGWGNTEAFF,TGTGCCATCAGTGAGGGGTGGGGGAACACTGAAGCTTTCTTT
TRBJ1-3,-,-,TRBV6-5,CASTYSWGISGNTIYF,TGTGCCAGCACCTACTCATGGGGGATCTCTGGAAACACCATATATTTT
TRBJ2-3,-,TRBD2,TRBV20-1,CSARFLAGNTDTQYF,TGCAGTGCTAGATTCCTAGCGGGGAACACAGATACGCAGTATTTT
TRBJ1-2,-,-,TRBV5-8,CASSLQSYGYTF,TGTGCCAGCAGCCTACAGAGCTATGGCTACACCTTC
TRBJ2-1,-,TRBD2,TRBV4-3,CASSQDQAGGRNEQFF,TGCGCCAGCAGCCAAGATCAAGCGGGGGGGCGGAATGAGCAGTTCTTC
TRBJ1-1,-,-,TRBV20-1,CSATWGFGTEAFF,TGCAGTGCTACATGGGGGTTTGGCACTGAAGCTTTCTTT
TRBJ2-5,-,TRBD2,TRBV15,CATSRVRLAGGPPMEYF,TGTGCCACCAGCAGAGTACGGCTAGCGGGAGGGCCCCCCATGGAGTACTTC
TRBJ2-6,few,-,TRBV5-1,CASSLTGPNSGANVLTF,TGCGCCAGCAGCTTGACAGGGCCTAACTCTGGGGCCAACGTCCTGACTTTC
TRBJ1-1,-,-,TRBV4-3,CASSRGGEAFF,TGCGCCAGCAGCCGGGGGGGGGAAGCTTTCTTT
TRBJ2-3,-,TRBD1,TRBV5-1,CASSPPGTDKDTQYF,TGCGCCAGCTCCCCACCCGGGACAGATAAAGATACGCAGTATTTT
TRBJ2-2,-,-,TRBV9,CASSSPTTNTGELFF,TGTGCCAGCAGCTCCCCCACTACTAACACCGGGGAGCTGTTTTTT
TRBJ2-7,-,-,TRBV6-2/TRBV6-3,CASSTGPSYEQYF,TGTGCCAGCAGCACCGGGCCATCCTACGAGCAGTACTTC
TRBJ2-7,few,-,TRBV20-1,CSARKGLGYEQYF,TGCAGTGCTAGGAAAGGGCTGGGATACGAGCAGTACTTC
TRBJ2-7,-,-,TRBV24-1,CATSLIGETPHSYEQYF,TGTGCCACCAGTCTTATTGGGGAGACCCCTCACTCCTACGAGCAGTACTTC
TRBJ2-1,few,TRBD2,TRBV29-1,CSVEVTSGILLNEQFF,TGCAGCGTTGAAGTAACTAGCGGTATCCTACTCAATGAGCAGTTCTTC
TRBJ2-7,-,-,TRBV12-3/TRBV12-4,CASSFGNIPPYEQYF,TGTGCCAGCAGTTTCGGCAATATCCCCCCCTACGAGCAGTACTTC
TRBJ2-7,-,-,TRBV18,CASSPPGPIYEQYF,TGTGCCAGCTCACCCCCGGGACCGATCTACGAGCAGTACTTC
TRBJ2-5,-,TRBD2,TRBV24-1,CATSETSDIETQYF,TGTGCCACCAGTGAAACTAGCGACATAGAGACCCAGTACTTC
TRBJ2-1,few,-,TRBV4-3,CASSQGMDTHNEQFF,TGCGCCAGCAGCCAGGGTATGGACACTCACAATGAGCAGTTCTTC
TRBJ2-2,-,-,TRBV7-6,CASSYMTGRGELFF,TGTGCCAGCAGCTACATGACCGGCCGAGGGGAGCTGTTTTTT
TRBJ2-1,once,TRBD2,TRBV5-1,CASRPSEFGGSFNKQFF,TGCGCCAGCAGGCCCTCCGAGTTCGGCGGGAGTTTCAATAAGCAGTTCTTC
TRBJ2-2,few,TRBD2,TRBV7-8,CASRAGGPRTGELFF,TGTGCCAGTCGAGCGGGAGGGCCGCGGACCGGGGAGCTGTTTTTT
TRBJ2-5,few,-,TRBV20-1,CSARDPTMQTQYF,TGCAGTGCTAGAGATCCAACCATGCAGACCCAGTACTTC
TRBJ2-7,-,TRBD2,TRBV7-2,CASSLGFGLAAYEQYF,TGTGCCAGCAGCTTAGGGTTTGGACTAGCAGCCTACGAGCAGTACTTC
TRBJ1-5,few,-,TRBV2,CASSVQGLGGQPQHF,TGTGCCAGCAGCGTACAGGGACTAGGGGGTCAGCCCCAGCATTTT
TRBJ2-2,-,-,TRBV10-3,CAISESTLAQTGELFF,TGTGCCATCAGTGAGTCCACCCTAGCGCAAACCGGGGAGCTGTTTTTT
TRBJ2-3,-,-,TRBV20-1,CSARGHRESTDTQYF,TGCAGTGCTAGAGGACACAGGGAAAGCACAGATACGCAGTATTTT
TRBJ2-1,many,TRBD2,TRBV20-1,CSARSPSGSYNEQFF,TGCAGTGCTAGATCGCCTAGCGGGTCGTACAATGAGCAGTTCTTC
TRBJ2-7,-,TRBD2,TRBV3-1,CASSQGPTSGEQYF,TGTGCCAGCAGCCAAGGCCCGACTAGCGGCGAGCAGTACTTC
TRBJ2-3,-,-,TRBV12-3/TRBV12-4,CASKGGNGSDTQYF,TGTGCCAGCAAGGGCGGGAACGGGTCAGATACGCAGTATTTT
TRBJ2-4,-,TRBD1,TRBV10-2,CASTWTGQGATKNIQYF,TGCGCCAGCACCTGGACGGGACAGGGGGCGACCAAAAACATTCAGTACTTC
TRBJ2-3,-,-,TRBV7-7,CASSLNGGTTSTDTQYF,TGTGCTAGCAGCTTGAACGGGGGGACAACTAGCACAGATACGCAGTATTTT
TRBJ2-7,-,TRBD1,TRBV5-1,CASSSPPGQGEAGSYEQYF,TGCGCCAGCAGCTCCCCCCCGGGACAGGGGGAAGCGGGCTCCTACGAGCAGTACTTC
TRBJ2-1,-,TRBD1,TRBV29-1,CSVEIAGQGTYNEQFF,TGCAGCGTTGAGATAGCGGGACAGGGGACCTACAATGAGCAGTTCTTC
TRBJ2-7,few,-,TRBV7-9,CASSLNQATYEQYF,TGTGCCAGCAGCTTAAACCAGGCGACCTACGAGCAGTACTTC
TRBJ1-5,few,-,TRBV29-1,CSVGGVYSLPETQHF,TGCAGCGTTGGTGGGGTTTACAGTTTACCCGAGACCCAGCATTTT
TRBJ1-1,few,-,TRBV29-1,CSVEGSSSGGTEAFF,TGCAGCGTTGAAGGAAGTAGTTCCGGGGGCACTGAAGCTTTCTTT
TRBJ2-7,-,-,TRBV7-8,CASSLVSFYSGSYEQYF,TGTGCCAGCAGCTTAGTCAGTTTCTACAGCGGCTCCTACGAGCAGTACTTC
TRBJ2-5,few,-,TRBV7-2,CASSLVWQGVTQYF,TGTGCCAGCAGCTTAGTTTGGCAGGGCGTGACCCAGTACTTC
TRBJ1-4,-,-,TRBV30,CAWSRRDGINEKLFF,TGTGCCTGGAGTCGTCGGGACGGAATTAATGAAAAACTGTTTTTT
TRBJ1-4,few,TRBD1,TRBV10-3,CAISVDRGRNEKLFF,TGTGCCATCAGTGTTGACAGGGGGCGCAATGAAAAACTGTTTTTT
TRBJ2-1,few,TRBD2,TRBV29-1,CSVEVSGTAQF,TGCAGCGTTGAAGTTAGCGGGACTGCGCAATTC
TRBJ2-4,-,-,TRBV3-1,CASSQDEHIQYF,TGTGCCAGCAGCCAAGATGAGCACATTCAGTACTTC
TRBJ1-3,few,-,TRBV6-2/TRBV6-3,CASSYPGQTGNTIYF,TGTGCCAGCAGTTACCCCGGGCAGACTGGAAACACCATATATTTT
TRBJ1-2,few,-,TRBV5-1,CASSLEEIYGYTF,TGCGCCAGCAGCTTGGAGGAGATCTATGGCTACACCTTC
TRBJ2-7,few,-,TRBV29-1,CSGRDWGSEQYF,TGCAGCGGCCGGGACTGGGGGTCCGAGCAGTACTTC
TRBJ2-7,few,-,TRBV13,CASSLSWGAVSYEQYF,TGTGCCAGCAGCCTTAGCTGGGGGGCCGTATCCTACGAGCAGTACTTC